A single T cell receptor beta chain is shown here with its context. Its matching antigen is unknown. For the second PCR, which ran for about 6 to 11 cycles, a sample-barcoded 5' primer and a J-beta primer mix were used. Each of the samples gave a minimum of 2.5 million paired-end reads that contained CDR3. MiXCR, run by TCRdb on the 5' RACE reads, gives a single entry per CDR3 protein. The data hold 750,000 to 950,000 distinct CDR3 sequences, with roughly 53% observed a single time. The data derive from a study of blood T cells in healthy people across ages. Study-level findings and limits: Not knowing donor CMV status may have confounded expanded clonotype changes.

V lost 2 bases to trimming and J lost 4 bases, with 10 bases between them. Looked up from germline, CDR1 is SGHNT and CDR2 is YENEEA. CDR3 length: 14 amino acids. The chain employs TRBV11-3 and TRBJ2-3; D unclear. This TCR came from an elderly man in good health. Source material: blood. The CDR3 region is CASSLSGTADTQYF. The CDR3 DNA follows: TGTGCCAGCAGCTTATCCGGTACCGCAGATACGCAGTATTTT.